This TCR beta chain was captured by sequencing in a study of T cell clusters in autoimmune cytopenias. Study-wide background: Per sample, median TRB depth was around 51,000 reads, yielding a median roughly 2,400 distinct clonotypes. Overall study findings and caveats: Comparing secondary cytopenia with chronic lymphocytic leukemia showed no cluster-lack signature, apparently masked by lymphoma repertoire. TRB repertoire shifts in secondary cytopenia and chronic lymphocytic leukemia mostly reflected lymphoma, not autoimmunity. Healthy donors had approximately 2.9-fold more exclusive TRB clusters than active autoimmune hepatitis patients.

One tube held mixed TRB-A and TRB-B primer pools for touch-down PCR. After re-calling the multiplex PCR reads, TCRdb lists one entry per CDR3 protein, DNA absent. This table lists some 980 distinct CDR3 sequences. This clonotype is identified as medium-sized from frequency. Its target is unknown. TRB was amplified from 250 ng of peripheral blood genomic DNA per sample. The sequencing input was peripheral blood. The receptor was derived from a human donor with an autoimmune cytopenia or autoimmune hepatitis (not recorded which).

The CDR3 loop reads CASSSLRDRLYSNQPQHF. The chain joins TRBV6-5 to TRBJ1-5. The CDR3 sequence is 18 residues long. CDR1 and CDR2 from the germline V gene are MNHEY and SVGAGI.